One and the same sample provided the 27 T cell receptor beta chains below, sequenced in a study of blood T cell repertoires in COVID-19. Using immunoSEQ multiplex PCR, the repertoire was profiled, and TCRdb retains in-frame clones only, with some absent. The profile covers 93,000 or so clones, with roughly 84% appearing a single time and about 12% taken by the ten largest. Sequencing was performed on peripheral blood. The receptors were gathered from a human donor in a cohort sampled during active COVID-19.

The CDR3 protein is CASSERDRGSGEQYF. As DNA, the CDR3 is TGTGCCAGTAGTGAGCGGGACAGGGGCAGTGGCGAGCAGTACTTC. The chain links TRBV19 to TRBJ2-7, with TRBD1 matching 10 bases. Germline CDR1 LNHDA, CDR2 SQIVND (reference sequence). Germline trimming cut 5 bases from V and 6 bases from J; bases unmatched to any gene: 10. CDR3 length equals 15 residues.

This clone was picked up a small number of times. The CDR3 protein is CASSSAQLYGYTF. The CDR3 region has the DNA TGCGCCAGCAGCTCTGCTCAACTCTATGGCTACACCTTC. The gene calls are TRBV5-1 and TRBJ1-2; no reliable D call. This CDR3 region has 13 residues. Looked up from germline, CDR1 is SGHRS and CDR2 is YFSETQ. Trimming took off 3 bases at V and 4 bases at J, with 10 bases between the two ends.

The chain carries TRBV11-2 and TRBJ2-7; 9 nucleotides agree with TRBD1. This CDR3 is built from 14 residues. In germline, CDR1 is SGHAT, CDR2 FQNNGV. The V and J ends lost 6 bases and 4 bases, in that order; junction bases with no gene match: 7. The CDR3 DNA is TGTGCCAGCAGGAAAGGGACAGGGTCTTACGAGCAGTACTTC. Translated, it gives CASRKGTGSYEQYF. Together with reference TRBV11-2 and TRBJ2-7, the CDR3 gives the full variable domain: EAGVAQSPRYKIIEKRQSVAFWCNPISGHATLYWYQQILGQGPKLLIQFQNNGVVDDSQLPKDRFSAERLKGVDSTLKIQPAKLEDSAVYLCASRKGTGSYEQYFGPGTRLTVT.

The chain links TRBV7-6 to TRBJ1-2; 7 positions agree with TRBD1. Germline-derived CDR1 and CDR2 are SGHVS and FNYEAQ. Trimming cost V 5 bases and J 12 bases; bases outside gene matches: 15. The CDR3 runs to 14 residues. CDR3 protein: CASSPQPGTVRHTF. The CDR3 DNA reads as TGTGCCAGCAGCCCTCAGCCCGGGACAGTTCGCCACACCTTC.

The rearrangement uses TRBV18 and TRBJ1-1; perhaps TRBD1 as D (5 bases). CDR3 length equals 14 residues. Looked up from germline, CDR1 is KGHSH and CDR2 is LQKENI. Trimming removed 2 bases at V and 1 base at J, with 8 bases between. CDR3: CASSPMQGNTEAFF. CDR3 bases: TGTGCCAGCTCACCAATGCAGGGGAACACTGAAGCTTTCTTT. The variable domain in full, completed from reference TRBV18 and TRBJ1-1, reads NAGVMQNPRHLVRRRGQEARLRCSPMKGHSHVYWYRQLPEEGLKFMVYLQKENIIDESGMPKERFSAEFPKEGPSILRIQQVVRGDSAAYFCASSPMQGNTEAFFGQGTRLTVV.

The chain combines TRBV19 with TRBJ1-2, with D maybe TRBD1 (5 bases). Germline CDR1 LNHDA, CDR2 SQIVND (reference sequence). V lost 0 bases, J lost 3 bases, and 11 bases lay in between. The CDR3 loop spans 15 amino acids. CDR3 amino acids: CASSIDRRDHYGYTF. CDR3 sequence (DNA): TGTGCCAGTAGTATAGATCGCAGGGATCACTATGGCTACACCTTC.

This chain uses TRBV19 with TRBJ1-1, with D perhaps TRBD1 (5 bases). Deletions cut 7 bases from V and 4 bases from J, with 13 bases between. The CDR3 runs to 13 residues. Germline V gene sequence: CDR1 LNHDA, CDR2 SQIVND (reference sequence). This CDR3 is CASINLGGTEAFF. The CDR3 nucleotides are TGTGCCAGTATAAATTTGGGGGGCACTGAAGCTTTCTTT.

V gene TRBV9 combines with J gene TRBJ1-5; D uncertain. In germline, CDR1 is SGDLS, CDR2 YYNGEE. V was pared by 3 bases and J by 6 bases, with 13 bases between. This CDR3 is built from 14 residues. CDR3 nucleotide sequence: TGTGCCAGCAGCGCAACGGGCGGAGGTCAGCCCCAGCATTTT. Protein: CASSATGGGQPQHF. Full variable domain (rest looked up from reference TRBV9 and TRBJ1-5): DSGVTQTPKHLITATGQRVTLRCSPRSGDLSVYWYQQSLDQGLQFLIQYYNGEERAKGNILERFSAQQFPDLHSELNLSSLELGDSALYFCASSATGGGQPQHFGDGTRLSIL.

The rearrangement links TRBV5-1 to TRBJ1-6; D might be TRBD1 (5 bases). The germline V gene encodes CDR1 SGHRS and CDR2 YFSETQ. The CDR3 loop spans 16 amino acids. The germline V and J ends were trimmed by 3 bases and 4 bases, with 14 bases remaining between them. In nucleotides, the CDR3 is TGCGCCAGCAGCTCCTTGATGGAGGGGTATAATTCACCCCTCCACTTT. Its translation is CASSSLMEGYNSPLHF.

The chain combines TRBV7-8 with TRBJ1-5; D unclear. The CDR3 loop spans 13 amino acids. Germline loops: CDR1 SGHVS, CDR2 FQNEAQ. The V end lost 0 bases, the J end lost 6 bases, and 6 bases lay between the germline ends. The CDR3 loop reads CASSLAEAQPQHF. In DNA form, the CDR3 reads TGTGCCAGCAGCTTAGCCGAGGCTCAGCCCCAGCATTTT.

The rearrangement uses TRBV5-1 and TRBJ1-1, with D maybe TRBD1 (6 bases). The CDR3 consists of 12 residues. Germline V gene data show CDR1 as SGHRS and CDR2 as YFSETQ. The ends were cut back, 2 bases at V and 7 bases at J, with 9 bases in the middle. This CDR3 reads CASSFDRNEAFF. The DNA for the CDR3 is TGCGCCAGCAGCTTTGACAGGAATGAAGCTTTCTTT.

The J gene is TRBJ1-1, the V gene TRBV3-1 (or the pseudogene TRBV3-2); perhaps TRBD1 as D (5 bases). Germline V gene data show CDR1 as LGHDT and CDR2 as YNNKEL (reference sequence). This CDR3 is built from 15 residues. V was cut by 3 bases and J by 1 base, with 12 bases left in between. CDR3 residues: CASSHPGGGNTEAFF. CDR3 coding DNA: TGTGCCAGCAGCCACCCCGGGGGGGGGAACACTGAAGCTTTCTTT.

The chain combines TRBV30 with TRBJ1-5; D might be TRBD1 (5 bases). CDR1 GTSNPN and CDR2 SVGIG come from the germline V gene (reference sequence). The CDR3 consists of 13 residues. Trimming stripped 3 bases from V and 2 bases from J, with 8 bases between. This CDR3 reads CAWSGGGNQPQHF. The CDR3, as DNA: TGTGCCTGGAGCGGGGGGGGCAATCAGCCCCAGCATTTT.

The genes are TRBV27 and TRBJ1-1; 11 bases line up with TRBD1. Germline lookup yields CDR1 MNHEY and CDR2 SMNVEV (reference sequence). J was trimmed by 6 bases and V by 2 bases; bases with no gene match: 8. This CDR3 contains 16 residues. CDR3 sequence (DNA): TGTGCCAGCAGTTTAACGAGGACAGGGGGCATGGCTGAAGCTTTCTTT. Protein product: CASSLTRTGGMAEAFF.

The chain links TRBV3-1 (or the pseudogene TRBV3-2) to TRBJ2-5; TRBD1 matches 12 bases. This CDR3 region has 16 residues. From germline, CDR1 is LGHDT and CDR2 YNNKEL (reference sequence). V lost 3 bases to trimming and J lost 4 bases; unmatched junction nucleotides: 6. The CDR3 DNA reads TGTGCCAGCAGCCACCAACCGGGACAGGGGGCAGAGACCCAGTACTTC. Translating gives CASSHQPGQGAETQYF.

J is TRBJ1-5 and V is TRBV6-2 or TRBV6-3; TRBD1 might be the D (6 bases). Germline V gene data show CDR1 as MNHEY and CDR2 as SVGEGT. V was shortened by 2 bases and J by 11 bases, with 13 bases between the two germline ends. The length of the CDR3 is 13 residues. In DNA, the CDR3 is TGTGCCAGCAGTTACAGGGACACCTCCGCCCAGCATTTT. Its translation is CASSYRDTSAQHF.

The J gene is TRBJ2-2, the V gene TRBV5-1, with 9 nucleotides matching TRBD1. V lost 2 bases, J lost 6 bases, and 8 bases stayed unmatched. The CDR3 has 16 residues. Germline-derived CDR1 and CDR2 are SGHRS and YFSETQ. CDR3 residues: CASSLQGADYAGELFF. As DNA, the CDR3 is TGCGCCAGCAGCTTACAGGGGGCGGATTACGCCGGGGAGCTGTTTTTT.

The CDR3 reads CASSQWLAYEQYF. In nucleotides, the CDR3 is TGTGCCAGCAGCCAATGGCTAGCTTACGAGCAGTACTTC. V gene TRBV3-1 (or the pseudogene TRBV3-2) combines with J gene TRBJ2-7; D might be TRBD2 (5 bases). Trimming took 2 bases from V and 4 from J, leaving 9 bases between them. This CDR3 spans 13 amino acids. Per germline, CDR1 LGHDT and CDR2 YNNKEL (reference sequence).

The CDR3 here is CAWSVRGQTGGPGELFF. CDR3 sequence (DNA): TGTGCCTGGAGTGTACGAGGGCAGACCGGGGGTCCCGGGGAGCTGTTTTTT. The chain links TRBV30 to TRBJ2-2, with D maybe TRBD2 (6 bases). The CDR3 runs to 17 residues. Trimming shortened V by 0 bases and J by 6 bases, and 20 bases separated the two germline ends. CDR1 and CDR2 from the germline V gene are GTSNPN and SVGIG (reference sequence).

The chain joins TRBV6-1 to TRBJ2-3; a possible D gene is TRBD1 (5 bases). Germline V gives CDR1 MNHNS, CDR2 SASEGT. Trimming left V 1 base short and J 9 bases short, with 11 bases between. The CDR3 extends over 13 amino acids. The CDR3 loop is CASSEGRGQTQYF. In DNA form, the CDR3 reads TGTGCCAGCAGTGAAGGAAGGGGCCAGACGCAGTATTTT.

V is TRBV6-5 and J is TRBJ2-7; D is possibly TRBD1 (5 bases). The CDR3 contains 12 residues. V lost 6 bases and J 4 bases, leaving 10 bases between the germline ends. CDR1 is MNHEY and CDR2 is SVGAGI in the germline V gene. The chain's CDR3 is CASSQTDYEQYF. The CDR3 nucleotides read TGTGCCAGCAGCCAGACAGATTACGAGCAGTACTTC.

V and J are TRBV27 and TRBJ2-3, with 7 nucleotides matching TRBD1. Germline CDR1 is MNHEY and CDR2 is SMNVEV (reference sequence). CDR3 length equals 15 residues. The ends lost 6 bases at V and 0 bases at J; junction bases unmatched: 6. The CDR3 here is CASRPGTVSTDTQYF. The DNA of the CDR3 is TGTGCCAGCAGACCCGGGACAGTCAGCACAGATACGCAGTATTTT.

The chain recombines TRBV20-1 with TRBJ2-7; D gene uncertain. V dropped 4 bases and J dropped 7 bases, with 11 bases sitting between them. The germline CDR1 and CDR2 sequences are DFQATT and SNEGSKA (reference sequence). CDR3 length: 11 amino acids. This CDR3 is CSATPQVEQYF. CDR3 coding DNA: TGCAGTGCTACCCCTCAGGTTGAGCAGTACTTC.

The rearrangement joins TRBV9 to TRBJ2-5; D remains unclear. The V gene's germline CDR1 is SGDLS and CDR2 YYNGEE. There are 14 residues in the CDR3. Trimming took off 4 bases at V and 4 bases at J, with 14 bases between the two ends. DNA for the CDR3: TGTGCCAGCAGCCTTCTTGCCAGGCCAGAGACCCAGTACTTC. Encoded protein: CASSLLARPETQYF.

The count of this clone is one. The chain carries TRBV6-2 or TRBV6-3 and TRBJ1-2, with 9 positions matching TRBD1. The length of the CDR3 is 15 residues. Germline assignment: CDR1 MNHEY and CDR2 SVGEGT. The V and J ends lost 4 bases and 7 bases, in that order; junction bases with no gene match: 10. The CDR3 nucleotides read TGTGCCAGCAGTTCAGCCGGGACAGGGTTTGTTGGCTACACCTTC. Protein: CASSSAGTGFVGYTF.

The chain employs TRBV7-2 and TRBJ2-5; TRBD2 matches 11 bases. Germline values: CDR1 SGHTA, CDR2 FQGNSA. Losses at the gene ends were 1 base for V and 2 bases for J; bases not matched to a gene: 3. The CDR3 runs to 16 residues. In DNA, the CDR3 is TGTGCCAGCAGCTTAGGGCTAGCGGGGGGTCAAGAGACCCAGTACTTC. It is translated as CASSLGLAGGQETQYF. The variable domain in full, with the rest retrieved from reference TRBV7-2 and TRBJ2-5, is GAGVSQSPSNKVTEKGKDVELRCDPISGHTALYWYRQSLGQGLEFLIYFQGNSAPDKSGLPSDRFSAERTGGSVSTLTIQRTQQEDSAVYLCASSLGLAGGQETQYFGPGTRLLVL.

The chain joins TRBV6-6 to TRBJ2-1; D perhaps matches TRBD1 (6 bases). Germline CDR1 and CDR2: MNHNY and SVGAGI (reference sequence). The CDR3 loop spans 15 amino acids. Between the trimmed V and J ends, which lost 0 bases and 4 bases, there was a span of 10 bases. The CDR3 loop reads CASSYSGTTYNEQFF. CDR3 sequence (DNA): TGTGCCAGCAGTTACTCCGGGACAACTTACAATGAGCAGTTCTTC.